These 14 T cell receptor beta chains were sequenced from one sample in a study of blood T cells in healthy people across ages. The second PCR ran about 6 to 12 cycles with a sample-barcoded 5' primer and J-beta primers. TCRdb recomputed calls from the 5' RACE reads with MiXCR, one row per CDR3 protein. This table holds approximately 700,000 distinct CDR3 sequences, approximately 31% found once. The sequencing sample was made of blood. The receptors come from a woman older than 75 in good health.

This chain links TRBV6-5 with TRBJ2-5, with a weak D call TRBD2 (6 bases). Trimming removed 7 bases at V and 7 bases at J, with 10 bases between. Germline lookup yields CDR1 MNHEY and CDR2 SVGAGI. This CDR3 has 11 amino acids. CDR3 residues: CASNGGGTQYF. CDR3 sequence (DNA): TGTGCCAGCAACGGGGGAGGGACCCAGTACTTC.

V is TRBV5-1 and J is TRBJ2-2, with a possible D match to TRBD1 (6 bases). The ends were cut back, 1 base at V and 0 bases at J, with 13 bases in the middle. From germline, CDR1 is SGHRS and CDR2 YFSETQ. The CDR3 extends over 17 amino acids. The CDR3 spells CASSLQPGVSNTGELFF. DNA for the CDR3: TGCGCCAGCAGCTTGCAACCAGGGGTTTCGAACACCGGGGAGCTGTTTTTT.

The gene calls are TRBV11-2 and TRBJ2-4; TRBD2 matches 7 bases. Gene TRBJ2-5 matches the end of the DNA better, so the J call may be wrong. The CDR3 totals 15 residues. Germline CDR1 is SGHAT and CDR2 is FQNNGV. The CDR3 nucleotides are TGTGCCAGCAGCTTAGGGGATGGGGGGGTGGAGACCCAGTACTTC. This gives the protein CASSLGDGGVETQYF.

This clonotype showed up just a few times. Possible read error: a much larger clone is one base away. The chain couples TRBV5-1 to TRBJ2-3; TRBD1 aligns across 7 bases. The CDR3 runs 16 residues. Germline CDR1 SGHRS, CDR2 YFSETQ. The junction had 15 bases not matched to a gene; V was cut back by 3 bases and J by 8 bases. CDR3 bases: TGCGCCAGCAGCTCTTCCGGGACAGAGCAATGGGCTACGCAGTATTTT. The encoded protein is CASSSSGTEQWATQYF.

This chain joins TRBV4-2 and TRBJ1-3; D is unresolved. Germline V CDR1 and CDR2: LGHNA, YNFKEQ. The CDR3 has 15 residues. With 0 bases removed from V and 4 bases from J, the gap between germline ends came to 10 bases. CDR3 region: CASSQDGMLGNTIYF. For the CDR3, the DNA is TGTGCCAGCAGCCAAGATGGAATGCTGGGAAACACCATATATTTT.

The chain has TRBV6-6 and TRBJ2-4; 11 nucleotides match TRBD1. This CDR3 is built from 16 residues. Germline trimming cut 5 bases from V and 6 bases from J; bases unmatched to any gene: 9. In germline, CDR1 is MNHNY, CDR2 SVGAGI (reference sequence). In DNA, the CDR3 is TGTGCCAGCAGTACGGACCCGGGACAGGGGGGAAACATTCAGTACTTC. This encodes CASSTDPGQGGNIQYF.

J is TRBJ1-1 and V is TRBV4-1; 8 positions agree with TRBD1. The germline V gene encodes CDR1 MGHRA and CDR2 YSYEKL. The CDR3 spans 18 residues. Trimming took 4 bases from V and 1 from J; bases not matched to a gene: 14. CDR3 in DNA: TGCGCCAGCAGCCTCACGGGATCAGGGGGCGCAGGGAACACTGAAGCTTTCTTT. Translation gives CASSLTGSGGAGNTEAFF.

This clonotype showed up many times. The gene calls are TRBV3-1 and TRBJ1-1, with D perhaps TRBD1 (6 bases). Trimming removed 1 base at V and 1 base at J, with 10 bases between. CDR3 length: 15 amino acids. CDR1 LGHDT and CDR2 YNNKEL come from the germline V gene (reference sequence). CDR3 nucleotides: TGTGCCAGCAGCCAAGGCCCGGGGGCGAACACTGAAGCTTTCTTT. It encodes CASSQGPGANTEAFF.

The chain carries TRBV7-6 and TRBJ1-5; D is uncertain. Trimming took 1 base from V and 4 from J, leaving 14 bases between them. This CDR3 has 16 amino acids. The V gene's germline CDR1 is SGHVS and CDR2 FNYEAQ. Here the CDR3 DNA reads TGTGCCAGCAGCTTAGAGGCTGCGGCAGCAAATCAGCCCCAGCATTTT. Its translation: CASSLEAAAANQPQHF.

Comments on this clonotype: A read error may explain this, as a much larger clone is one base away. The genes are TRBV7-2 and TRBJ1-1; D not certain. Germline lookup yields CDR1 SGHTA and CDR2 FQGNSA. The CDR3 is made up of 13 amino acids. Here the CDR3 reads CVSSLRVVTEAFF. The CDR3 bases are TGTGTCAGCAGCTTAAGGGTGGTGACTGAAGCTTTCTTT.

The chain couples TRBV27 to TRBJ1-2, with TRBD1 as a possible D gene (6 bases). CDR3 length equals 13 residues. CDR1 and CDR2 (germline): MNHEY, SMNVEV (reference sequence). The germline V and J ends were trimmed by 5 bases and 8 bases, with 15 bases remaining between them. CDR3 protein: CASSPIGQFGYTF. CDR3 in DNA: TGTGCCAGCAGTCCCATTGGACAGTTCGGCTACACCTTC.

The chain combines TRBV27 with TRBJ1-5, with 7 bases identical to TRBD1. Looked up from germline, CDR1 is MNHEY and CDR2 is SMNVEV (reference sequence). V was pared by 3 bases and J by 6 bases, with 8 bases of the junction left unmatched. The CDR3 is 15 residues long. The CDR3 sequence: CASSLGGGAGQPQHF. The CDR3 DNA sequence: TGTGCCAGCAGTTTGGGAGGGGGCGCGGGTCAGCCCCAGCATTTT.

The V call is TRBV24-1, the J call TRBJ2-7; TRBD2 aligns across 8 bases. With the DNA end fitting TRBJ2-5 better, the J assignment may be wrong. Germline V gives CDR1 KGHDR, CDR2 SFDVKD. The CDR3 totals 16 residues. Here the CDR3 reads CATSDFPAGERETQYF. The CDR3 nucleotides read TGTGCCACCAGTGATTTCCCAGCGGGAGAGAGGGAGACCCAGTACTTC.

This clonotype showed up many times. This chain joins TRBV7-2 and TRBJ2-1, with 8 positions matching TRBD2. The CDR3 consists of 15 residues. Germline values: CDR1 SGHTA, CDR2 FQGNSA. V gave up 1 base and J gave up 5 bases; unmatched junction bases: 4. CDR3 sequence: CASSLVGGANNEQFF. DNA for the CDR3: TGTGCCAGCAGCTTAGTCGGGGGGGCGAACAATGAGCAGTTCTTC.